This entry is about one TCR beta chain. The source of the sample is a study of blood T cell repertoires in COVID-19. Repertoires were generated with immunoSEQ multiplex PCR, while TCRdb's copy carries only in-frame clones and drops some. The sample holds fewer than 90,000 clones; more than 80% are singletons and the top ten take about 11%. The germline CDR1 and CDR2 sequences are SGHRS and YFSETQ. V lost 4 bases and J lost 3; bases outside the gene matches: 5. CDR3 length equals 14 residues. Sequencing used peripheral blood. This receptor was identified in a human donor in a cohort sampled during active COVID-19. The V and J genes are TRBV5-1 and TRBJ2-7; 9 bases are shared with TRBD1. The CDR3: CASSTTGQGYEQYF. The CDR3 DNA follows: TGCGCCAGCAGCACCACGGGACAGGGCTACGAGCAGTACTTC.